This T cell receptor (beta chain) appears in the sequencing data of a study of blood T cell repertoires in COVID-19. This clone was detected only once. After removal of 2 bases from V and 4 bases from J, the junction contained 5 bases not matched to a gene. The V gene's germline CDR1 is SNHLY and CDR2 FYNNEI. The CDR3 has 17 residues. The assay was immunoSEQ multiplex PCR, and TCRdb's table has in-frame clones only and misses some. The data show about 320,000 clones, with approximately 88% seen just once and around 6% held by the top ten. This clonotype was obtained from a man aged 18 to 30 who had recovered from COVID-19. Material for sequencing was peripheral blood. This sequence joins TRBV2 and TRBJ2-2; the match to TRBD2 covers 12 bases. CDR3: CASSELAGGQLTGELFF. Here the CDR3 DNA reads TGTGCCAGCAGTGAACTAGCGGGGGGGCAACTCACCGGGGAGCTGTTTTTT.